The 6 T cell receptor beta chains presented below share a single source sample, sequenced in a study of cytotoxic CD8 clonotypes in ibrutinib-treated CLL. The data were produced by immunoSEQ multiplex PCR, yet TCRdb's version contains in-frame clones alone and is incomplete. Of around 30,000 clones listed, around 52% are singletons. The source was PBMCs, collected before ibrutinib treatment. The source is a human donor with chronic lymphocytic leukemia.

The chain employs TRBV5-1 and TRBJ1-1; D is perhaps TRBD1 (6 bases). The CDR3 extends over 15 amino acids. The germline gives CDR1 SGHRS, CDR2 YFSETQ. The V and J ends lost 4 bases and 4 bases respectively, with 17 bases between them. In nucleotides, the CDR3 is TGCGCCAGCAGCCTGAGCGGGGGCGGAGGCACTGAAGCTTTCTTT. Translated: CASSLSGGGGTEAFF.

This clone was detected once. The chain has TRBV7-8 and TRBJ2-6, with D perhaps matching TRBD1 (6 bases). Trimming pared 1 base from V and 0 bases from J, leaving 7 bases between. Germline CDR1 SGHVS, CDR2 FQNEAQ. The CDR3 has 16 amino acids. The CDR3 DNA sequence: TGTGCCAGCAGCTTAGACAGGGTCTCTGGGGCCAACGTCCTGACTTTC. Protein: CASSLDRVSGANVLTF. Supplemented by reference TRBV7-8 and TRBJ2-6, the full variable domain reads GAGVSQSPRYKVAKRGQDVALRCDPISGHVSLFWYQQALGQGPEFLTYFQNEAQLDKSGLPSDRFFAERPEGSVSTLKIQRTQQEDSAVYLCASSLDRVSGANVLTFGAGSRLTVL.

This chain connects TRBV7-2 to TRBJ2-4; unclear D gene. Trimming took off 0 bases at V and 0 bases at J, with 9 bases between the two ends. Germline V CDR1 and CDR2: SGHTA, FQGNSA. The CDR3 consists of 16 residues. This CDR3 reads CASSLALRRAKNIQYF. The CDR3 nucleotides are TGTGCCAGCAGCTTAGCGCTTCGGAGAGCCAAAAACATTCAGTACTTC.

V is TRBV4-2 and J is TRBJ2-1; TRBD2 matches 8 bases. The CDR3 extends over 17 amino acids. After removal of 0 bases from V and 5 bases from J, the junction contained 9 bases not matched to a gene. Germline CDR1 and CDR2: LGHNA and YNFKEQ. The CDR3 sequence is CASSQEGSGGLHNEQFF. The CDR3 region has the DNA TGTGCCAGCAGCCAAGAGGGGTCGGGGGGGCTCCACAATGAGCAGTTCTTC.

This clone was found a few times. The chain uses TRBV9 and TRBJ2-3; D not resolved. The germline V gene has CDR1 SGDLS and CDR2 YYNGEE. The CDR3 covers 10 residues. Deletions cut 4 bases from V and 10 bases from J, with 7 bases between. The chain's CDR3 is CASSPSSQYF. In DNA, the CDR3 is TGTGCCAGCAGCCCCAGCTCGCAGTATTTT. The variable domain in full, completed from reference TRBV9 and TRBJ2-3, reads DSGVTQTPKHLITATGQRVTLRCSPRSGDLSVYWYQQSLDQGLQFLIQYYNGEERAKGNILERFSAQQFPDLHSELNLSSLELGDSALYFCASSPSSQYFGPGTRLTVL.

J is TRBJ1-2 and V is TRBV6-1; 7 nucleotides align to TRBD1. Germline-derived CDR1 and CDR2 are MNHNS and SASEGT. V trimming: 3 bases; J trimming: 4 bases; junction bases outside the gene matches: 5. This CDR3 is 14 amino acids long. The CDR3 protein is CASSDNRGGYGYTF. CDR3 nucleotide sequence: TGTGCCAGCAGTGATAACAGGGGTGGCTATGGCTACACCTTC.